This T cell receptor (beta chain) was identified in a study of sequential checkpoint blockade in melanoma. CDR3 size: 14 residues. Germline V lookup: CDR1 MNHEY, CDR2 SMNVEV (reference sequence). V dropped 2 bases and J dropped 8 bases, with 15 bases sitting between them. Using immunoSEQ multiplex PCR, the repertoire was profiled, and TCRdb retains in-frame clones only, with some absent. Seen here are fewer than 15,000 clones, roughly 65% observed once, and the top ten hold approximately 21%. Treatment noted: randomized to nivolumab then ipilimumab (arm A) or the reverse (arm B). The material sequenced was CD8+ T cells sorted from blood (inferred from file names), taken from a patient given nivolumab and ipilimumab in sequence. This receptor was obtained from a human donor with melanoma. The rearrangement joins TRBV27 to TRBJ2-5; weak D call: TRBD1 (7 bases). The CDR3 region is CASSLGGGLETQYF. CDR3 nucleotide sequence: TGTGCCAGCAGTTTAGGAGGGGGCCTGGAAACCCAGTACTTC.